This T cell receptor (beta chain) was identified in a study of cytomegalovirus exposure and HLA in healthy donors (dated by TCRdb to about 2017). For the study in its entirety: In an earlier analysis of 450 to 750 of the donors, approximately 300 Gb of sequence data and approximately 120 million unique TCR beta sequences from 180 million or so T cells were reported. About 280 gigabases of sequencing data and around 80 million unique TCR sequences made up an early release that covered 500 to 700 HLA-typed donors. Among the roughly 400 genotyped donors, approximately 81% belonged to the genetic ancestry cluster associated with self-reported Caucasian donors. The study aimed to test whether cataloging public T cell receptors could reveal signatures of past pathogen exposure. Using immunosequencing, the study profiled T cell repertoires from 666 subjects and related those repertoires to cytomegalovirus serostatus. A separate validation cohort of some 130 different subjects was used in addition to the approximately 700-subject first cohort. To predict cytomegalovirus infection status, the study combined high-throughput TCR immunosequencing, statistical association of individual TCRs with disease status, and machine learning. In a later analysis, previously published TCR beta repertoires from 670 or so donors were re-analyzed and high-resolution HLA genotyping was added so that TCR occurrence patterns could be studied. Rather than using new phenotypic data, the later analysis identified candidate immune exposures from TCR beta sequences and from how often those sequences occurred across donors. An earlier analysis of fewer than 750 of the donors used high-throughput TCR beta sequencing to judge whether each TCR beta V gene segment behaved as functional or pseudogenic. Donor age, sex, ethnicity and CMV serostatus were collected together with the repertoire data. Genome-wide SNP genotypes for about 60% of the roughly 670 donors were used in a later genetic analysis, which treated that subset as a discovery cohort. Every repertoire in the discovery cohort had been generated on one and the same sequencing platform. Both class I and class II loci were covered by HLA typing, at four-digit resolution. Typing coverage differed by locus: A, B, C, DRB1 and DQB1 were typed in about 629-640 donors, DQA1 in roughly 500, DPA1 in some 600, and DPB1 in 472. Roughly 5 DR-DQ haplotypes were handled as single units for association and clustering, since linkage in the cohort was strong. Across 300 to 400 genotyped donors of the cohort, an average of about 220,000 unique TCR beta nucleotide sequences per donor were sequenced, and roughly a sixth of those sequences were non-productive.

Note on this clone: Its recognized antigen is unknown. Qualities for individual bases were not recorded, and no much larger clone is one base off.

The junction carries 20 bases between V and J, which are trimmed by 4 bases and 7 bases respectively. Reading from cysteine to phenylalanine, the CDR3 counts 16 amino acids. Only the CDR3 region is kept as DNA, spanning 48 bases read in frame from base 1. Looking up the germline V gene (reference sequence) yields CDR1 MNHNY and CDR2 SVGAGI. The library was produced with the immunoSEQ multiplex PCR assay. A mixture of 60 forward primers for TCR Vbeta segments and 13 reverse primers for TCR Jbeta segments was used in the multiplex PCR. The CDR3 region of rearranged TCR beta genes was amplified from genomic DNA with a multiplex PCR assay. The amplified TCR beta libraries were sequenced on the Illumina HiSeq System as 87-base-pair reads. From the authors' description of their analysis: In a later analysis, about 80 million unique TCR beta chains were counted across the roughly 610 repertoires, and approximately 11 million of these chains were shared by at least two donors. To remove PCR and sequencing errors, raw reads were error-corrected and collapsed into unique sequences using a nearest-neighbor algorithm that merged closely related sequences. V, D and J gene segments were assigned by aligning CDR3 sequences to IMGT reference sequences. For a sequence to be retained, a match of at least six nucleotides was required to both a V gene segment and a J gene segment. A rearrangement was called productive if the CDR3 had no stop codons and remained in frame with V and J, and every other rearrangement was called non-productive. Following IMGT convention, CDR3 was defined as the stretch from the second conserved V-encoded cysteine to the conserved J-encoded phenylalanine. In an earlier analysis of more than 550 of the donors, sequences lacking an unambiguous match to a single V gene segment were excluded. An earlier analysis of a few hundred of the donors classified V segments as functional when productive rearrangements were above 56.7% and as segregating when the standard deviation between donors was above 5%. To diagnose cytomegalovirus status from the catalog of TCR beta chain sequences, a statistical classification framework was built. A later analysis assigned V and J genes by comparing TCR nucleotide sequences with IMGT/GENE-DB human TR gene sequences. The TCRdist pipeline was used in a later analysis to assign CDR3 sequences and most-parsimonious VDJ recombination scenarios. A later analysis defined each TCR beta chain by its CDR3 amino acid sequence plus V-gene family, and excluded reads lacking a unique V-gene family. As a way to deal with suspected cross-contamination and a sequencing artifact, a later analysis dropped 640 or so nucleotide sequences that were highly shared and had low generation probability. In a later analysis, a clonal expansion index for each public chain was calculated from normalized within-repertoire ranks of inferred template counts. A later analysis computed generation probabilities with a VDJ recombination model fitted to out-of-frame rearrangements, and checked the results against IGoR. In a later analysis, TCR-TCR, TCR-HLA and TCR-CMV co-occurrence was scored with hypergeometric tests, and a repertoire-size bias correction was applied to TCR pairs. False discovery rates were estimated in a later analysis by permuting HLA or CMV assignments 20 times. In a later analysis, co-occurring TCRs were grouped using DBSCAN, with TCRdist sequence similarity added in when clustering inside HLA-allele-positive subsets. For co-occurrence clustering, repertoires with fewer than 30,000 or more than 120,000 public chains were excluded, along with about five repertoires with anomalous nucleotide sharing. What TCRdb holds here is the immuneACCESS table cut down to in-frame rearrangements. Part of the clones is not present; checked against another copy, under half of the missing clones reflect an unresolved V gene, and the others are unexplained. V, J and clone size derive from that table, while D and trimming were established from the DNA sequence. The sample profile shows roughly 130,000 clones; around 70% of them were found once. 2% to 2.5% of the sample lies in the top ten.

The cohort consisted of 666 healthy bone marrow donors. At the time of sampling, every cohort member was nominally healthy, though immune exposures that went unrecorded were likely present. The donor tested CMV seropositive, placing the donor among the roughly 270 seropositive members of the cohort. Each donor provided a peripheral blood sample, and peripheral blood mononuclear cells were used for TCR beta sequencing. The Qiagen DNeasy Blood Extraction Kit was used to extract genomic DNA from the blood cell samples. Overall study outcomes, separate from this receptor: According to a later genetic analysis, donors in an Asian-associated ancestry cluster had fewer N-insertions in productive TCRs than the roughly 660-donor mean. A later analysis found that most CMV-associated TCR beta chains appeared HLA-restricted, with HLA associations seemingly driven largely by CMV exposure. The study listed 164 TCR beta chains as associated with cytomegalovirus. In vitro tests confirmed that three of the cytomegalovirus-associated TCR beta chains recognize cytomegalovirus antigens. Correlated functional status among segregating V segments might be attributable to linkage disequilibrium, but an unknown experimental factor could not be ruled out. When HLA alleles, especially DR and DQ, strongly co-occurred, attributing TCR associations to individual alleles was difficult. In both the original and validation cohorts, the classifier was reported to diagnose cytomegalovirus status with high specificity and sensitivity. In a later genetic analysis, a missense DCLRE1C variant was associated with V-gene and J-gene trimming of TCR beta chains, and the association was replicated in an independent cohort. This cohort had only TCR beta chains sequenced, and the lack of alpha or paired-chain data limited which features could be detected. Some IMGT-functional V segments, including TRBV6-2 and TRBV6-3, could not be distinguished by the 87-base-pair reads and were therefore excluded. In a later analysis, several top co-occurrence clusters were reported to appear linked to parvovirus B19, influenza, CMV and Epstein-Barr virus. An earlier analysis of some 560 of the donors showed that most TCR beta V segments appeared in productive rearrangements either about 87% or about 30% of the time, which broadly matched IMGT annotations. Most TCR sequences were seen in very few donors, while some public TCRs were found in many individuals. Compared with equally common non-associated chains, HLA-associated TCR beta chains in a later analysis were more clonally expanded and had lower generation probabilities. Because some donors lacked HLA typing at each locus, the association tests relied only on the typed subset. A later analysis found that TCR association rates varied across HLA loci, with DRB1 alleles showing the most associated TCRs and HLA-C alleles the fewest. A cluster of highly shared sequence variants was judged likely to be a technical artifact of the sequencing pipeline. Roughly uniform sequencing depth across donors was assumed in presence/absence analyses, although this assumption may not hold. In a later analysis, over 15,000 TCR beta sequences were associated with specific HLA alleles at a false discovery rate of 0.05. About 17 rarely observed V segments, including chromosome 9 orphons, were excluded from the earlier analysis of approximately 600 of the donors because counts were too low. Immune exposure information for the cohort was limited to CMV serostatus. A further reported finding was that TCR beta sequences accurately predicted the HLA-A and HLA-B alleles for most subjects in the first cohort. It was suggested by the authors that the approach could potentially be generalized to other disease states and immunological phenotypes.

What was sequenced was PBMCs. This receptor chain uses TRBV6-6 and TRBJ2-1; TRBD1 is possibly the D segment (6 matching bases). The sequence came from a woman aged 40 to 49 in good health and CMV-seropositive. CDR3 region: CASSLTGTPPRNEQFF. The nucleotide sequence is given as TGTGCCAGCAGTTTAACCGGGACACCACCAAGGAATGAGCAGTTCTTC.